Listed below are T cell receptor beta chains from one sample, sequenced in a study of Graves' ophthalmopathy and Graves' hyperthyroidism. Each CDR3 protein is one row after TCRdb ran MiXCR on the multiplex PCR reads. The repertoire holds about half a million distinct CDR3 sequences, with under 15% as singletons. The sequenced sample was blood. The receptors were sampled from a young woman with Graves' ophthalmopathy. Both conserved end residues are part of each CDR3. D genes are given only for firm matches. Part of the rows lack a size; the others show once, few, many or a class for expanded clones.

j_call: TRBJ2-5; d_call: TRBD1; clone_size: many; v_call: TRBV3-1; cdr3_aa: CASSQDNRGPETQYF; cdr3_nt: TGTGCCAGCAGCCAGGATAACAGGGGGCCAGAGACCCAGTACTTC
j_call: TRBJ2-7; d_call: TRBD2; clone_size: many; v_call: TRBV6-1; cdr3_aa: CASRSGGGGYEQYF; cdr3_nt: TGTGCCAGCAGATCTGGTGGGGGGGGCTACGAGCAGTACTTC
j_call: TRBJ2-4; d_call: .; clone_size: few; v_call: TRBV6-2/TRBV6-3; cdr3_aa: CASSHDGLKNIQYF; cdr3_nt: TGTGCCAGCAGTCACGACGGACTCAAAAACATTCAGTACTTC
j_call: TRBJ2-2; d_call: .; clone_size: many; v_call: TRBV14; cdr3_aa: CASSPLLEAGELFF; cdr3_nt: TGTGCCAGCAGCCCCCTCCTCGAGGCCGGGGAGCTGTTTTTT
j_call: TRBJ2-7; d_call: .; clone_size: many; v_call: TRBV11-2; cdr3_aa: CASSLSQLGYGYEQYF; cdr3_nt: TGTGCCAGCAGCCTAAGCCAGCTCGGGTATGGCTACGAGCAGTACTTC
j_call: TRBJ1-2; d_call: .; clone_size: .; v_call: TRBV18; cdr3_aa: CASSPLDGVGHGYTF; cdr3_nt: TGTGCCAGCTCACCGCTCGATGGGGTTGGCCATGGCTACACCTTC
j_call: TRBJ2-7; d_call: TRBD2; clone_size: .; v_call: TRBV4-2; cdr3_aa: CASSLNSGGAYEQYF; cdr3_nt: TGTGCCAGCAGCCTAAACAGCGGGGGGGCTTACGAGCAGTACTTC
j_call: TRBJ1-5; d_call: .; clone_size: many; v_call: TRBV7-8; cdr3_aa: CASSSLRGGNQPQHF; cdr3_nt: TGTGCCAGCAGTTCACTCCGAGGGGGCAATCAGCCCCAGCATTTT
j_call: TRBJ1-1; d_call: .; clone_size: .; v_call: TRBV24-1; cdr3_aa: CATSLRAQGPAFF; cdr3_nt: TGTGCCACCAGTCTGAGGGCCCAGGGGCCAGCTTTCTTT
j_call: TRBJ1-6; d_call: .; clone_size: .; v_call: TRBV11-2; cdr3_aa: CASSLLPGHSYNSPLHF; cdr3_nt: TGTGCCAGCAGCCTTCTCCCGGGACATTCATATAATTCACCCCTCCACTTT
j_call: TRBJ2-2; d_call: .; clone_size: many; v_call: TRBV15; cdr3_aa: CATSRDRHSATGELFF; cdr3_nt: TGTGCCACCAGCAGAGATAGGCACTCCGCGACCGGGGAGCTGTTTTTT
j_call: TRBJ1-2; d_call: .; clone_size: many; v_call: TRBV28; cdr3_aa: CASSIIRTYQLDYGYTF; cdr3_nt: TGTGCCAGCAGTATTATAAGGACATACCAGCTGGACTATGGCTACACCTTC
j_call: TRBJ1-1; d_call: .; clone_size: many; v_call: TRBV4-1; cdr3_aa: CASSHPAVNTEAFF; cdr3_nt: TGCGCCAGCAGCCACCCTGCAGTGAACACTGAAGCTTTCTTT